This T cell receptor (beta chain) was documented in a study of T cell repertoires in aging, cancer and after chemotherapy. Across the study: Six age groups, ranging from 30 or younger to 70 or older, included the donors.

Trimming removed 0 bases at V and 8 bases at J, with 17 bases between. This CDR3 spans 16 amino acids. The germline CDR1 and CDR2 sequences are ENHRY and SYGVKD. Peripheral blood genomic DNA, not sorted cells or RNA, was the template. Multiplex touch-down PCR with TRB-A/B primers amplified rearranged V-D-J TRB sequences. In TCRdb, the multiplex PCR reads were re-called with MiXCR into one record per CDR3 protein. The data hold 12,000 or so distinct CDR3 sequences, with roughly 29% observed a single time. The genes are TRBV10-3 and TRBJ1-3, with D possibly TRBD1 on 6 matching bases. Material for sequencing was blood. This receptor was obtained from a human donor in good health. The donor label of this sample is uncertain. In DNA form, the CDR3 reads TGTGCCATCAGTGAGTCCCGACGGCCTCCAGGGGACACCATATATTTT. Its translation is CAISESRRPPGDTIYF.